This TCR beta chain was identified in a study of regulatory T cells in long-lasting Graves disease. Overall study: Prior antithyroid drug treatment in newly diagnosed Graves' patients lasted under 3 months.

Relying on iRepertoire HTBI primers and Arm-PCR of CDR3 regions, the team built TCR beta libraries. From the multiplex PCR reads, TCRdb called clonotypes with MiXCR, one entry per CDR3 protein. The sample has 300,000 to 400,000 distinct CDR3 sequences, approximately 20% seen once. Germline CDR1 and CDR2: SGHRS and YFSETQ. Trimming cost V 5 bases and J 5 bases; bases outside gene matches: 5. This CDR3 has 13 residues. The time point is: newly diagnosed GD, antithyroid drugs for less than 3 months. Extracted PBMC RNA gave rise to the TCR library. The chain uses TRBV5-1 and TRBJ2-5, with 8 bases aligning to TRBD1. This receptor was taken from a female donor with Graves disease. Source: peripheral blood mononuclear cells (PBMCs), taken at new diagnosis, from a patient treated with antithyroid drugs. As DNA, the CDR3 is TGCGCCAGCAGGGACAGGGAGATGGAGACCCAGTACTTC. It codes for CASRDREMETQYF.